These 22 T cell receptor beta chains were all obtained from the same sample, sequenced in a study of shared clonotypes between healthy human individuals. CD45RO-negative CD8 cells positively selected for CCR7 made up the naive population, which excluded terminally differentiated effector memory CD45RA+ cells. Sequencing was performed with immunoSEQ multiplex PCR; in TCRdb, only in-frame clones are kept and a portion is missing. Seen here are 750,000 to 1,000,000 clones, about 92% observed once, and the top ten hold about 25%. Sample: naive CD8+ T cells sorted from blood. The source of these receptors is a man aged 25 to 45 in good health.

CDR3 region: CASTELGAPAHYGYTF. The DNA for the CDR3 is TGCGCCAGCACCGAACTGGGGGCACCTGCACACTATGGCTACACCTTC. The V and J genes are TRBV5-1 and TRBJ1-2, with D possibly TRBD1 on 6 matching bases. The CDR3 spans 16 residues. CDR1 and CDR2 (germline): SGHRS, YFSETQ. The V end was cut by 6 bases, the J end by 3 bases, with 21 bases between. The whole variable domain, remainder taken from reference TRBV5-1 and TRBJ1-2, is KAGVTQTPRYLIKTRGQQVTLSCSPISGHRSVSWYQQTPGQGLQFLFEYFSETQRNKGNFPGRFSGRQFSNSRSEMNVSTLELGDSALYLCASTELGAPAHYGYTFGSGTRLTVV.

The chain links TRBV4-3 to TRBJ2-7; a possible D gene is TRBD2 (6 bases). Trimming pared 3 bases from V and 3 bases from J, leaving 21 bases between. The V gene's germline CDR1 is LGHNA and CDR2 YSLEER. The CDR3 has 17 amino acids. The CDR3 reads CASSHSTGEVSIYEQYF. In nucleotides, the CDR3 is TGCGCCAGCAGCCACTCCACCGGGGAGGTCTCCATCTACGAGCAGTACTTC.

The rearrangement links TRBV29-1 to TRBJ2-1; D is possibly TRBD2 (6 bases). The CDR3 is 13 residues long. The germline CDR1 and CDR2 sequences are SQVTM and ANQGSEA. Deletions cut 1 base from V and 9 bases from J, with 13 bases between. The CDR3 DNA reads as TGCAGCGTTGAAGCCGACGGGGGAAGTGAGCAGTTCTTC. Translating it yields CSVEADGGSEQFF.

The CDR3 nucleotides are TGTGCCAGCAGCCCCAGGAGGACAGGGCAAAGGGATACGCAGTATTTT. This gives the protein CASSPRRTGQRDTQYF. This chain connects TRBV9 to TRBJ2-3; TRBD1 agrees at 8 bases. After removal of 4 bases from V and 6 bases from J, the junction contained 13 bases not matched to a gene. CDR3 length equals 16 residues. In germline, CDR1 is SGDLS, CDR2 YYNGEE.

This chain joins TRBV29-1 and TRBJ2-2; D could derive from TRBD1 or TRBD2 (6 bases each). The CDR3 is made up of 14 amino acids. V lost 2 bases, J lost 4 bases, and 11 bases lay in between. Germline CDR1 reads SQVTM; CDR2 reads ANQGSEA. This CDR3 reads CSVEPGAVTGELFF. The CDR3 DNA reads as TGCAGCGTTGAACCGGGGGCTGTCACCGGGGAGCTGTTTTTT.

This sequence joins TRBV27 and TRBJ2-3, with TRBD1 matching 10 bases. Losses at the gene ends were 4 bases for V and 5 bases for J; bases not matched to a gene: 9. Germline CDR1 is MNHEY and CDR2 is SMNVEV (reference sequence). The CDR3 is 16 residues long. The CDR3 region has the DNA TGTGCCAGCAGTTATACCGGGACAGGGGTTGTAGATACGCAGTATTTT. Translated, it gives CASSYTGTGVVDTQYF.

The gene calls are TRBV27 and TRBJ1-1; TRBD1 might be the D (6 bases). The V and J ends lost 7 bases and 6 bases respectively, with 12 bases between them. From germline, CDR1 is MNHEY and CDR2 SMNVEV (reference sequence). The CDR3 is made up of 12 amino acids. CDR3 loop: CASMGARAEAFF. In DNA, the CDR3 is TGTGCCAGCATGGGGGCGCGTGCTGAAGCTTTCTTT.

This chain connects TRBV27 to TRBJ2-7; 15 bases match TRBD2. V lost 3 bases, J lost 0 bases, and 3 bases stayed unmatched. The V gene's germline CDR1 is MNHEY and CDR2 SMNVEV (reference sequence). The length of the CDR3 is 17 residues. In DNA form, the CDR3 reads TGTGCCAGCAGTTTGGGACTAGCGGGAGGTTACTCCTACGAGCAGTACTTC. It yields the protein CASSLGLAGGYSYEQYF.

V usage is TRBV29-1 and J usage is TRBJ2-7; 10 nucleotides align to TRBD2. The CDR3 is 13 amino acids. With 5 bases clipped from V and 5 bases from J, the junction kept 6 bases outside the gene matches. The germline V gene has CDR1 SQVTM and CDR2 ANQGSEA. In DNA form, the CDR3 reads TGCAGCGTTCGGACTAGCGGAACTGACGAGCAGTACTTC. This gives the protein CSVRTSGTDEQYF.

CDR3 bases: TGCAGCGTAGAGGGGAGATCCGACAGGGAGGTCTACAATGAGCAGTTCTTC. Amino acids: CSVEGRSDREVYNEQFF. This rearrangement joins TRBV29-1 to TRBJ2-1; tentative D call: TRBD1 (7 bases). Per the germline V gene, CDR1 is SQVTM and CDR2 is ANQGSEA. CDR3 size: 17 residues. V was clipped by 6 bases and J by 3 bases, with 24 bases between them.

This chain joins TRBV29-1 and TRBJ2-7; no clear D gene. The CDR3 totals 13 residues. The germline gives CDR1 SQVTM, CDR2 ANQGSEA. Trimming removed 3 bases from V and 5 bases from J, with 14 bases in between. CDR3 DNA sequence: TGCAGCGTTGACTATCCGGGTACTAACGAGCAGTACTTC. The encoded protein is CSVDYPGTNEQYF.

The chain combines TRBV5-1 with TRBJ2-3, with D unclear. V was cut by 4 bases and J by 0 bases, with 21 bases left in between. The CDR3 runs 18 residues. Germline V gene sequence: CDR1 SGHRS, CDR2 YFSETQ. CDR3: CASSSTPTGPPSTDTQYF. The CDR3 DNA sequence: TGCGCCAGCAGCAGTACTCCCACGGGCCCTCCAAGCACAGATACGCAGTATTTT.

The CDR3 sequence is CAIEDIYNEQFF. The CDR3 DNA reads as TGTGCCATCGAAGACATTTACAATGAGCAGTTCTTC. This rearrangement joins TRBV10-3 to TRBJ2-1; D gene unclear. Trimming took 8 bases from V and 4 from J, leaving 9 bases between them. CDR3 length: 12 amino acids. Germline CDR1 is ENHRY and CDR2 is SYGVKD.

V gene TRBV5-6 combines with J gene TRBJ2-1; TRBD2 aligns across 10 bases. The CDR3 loop spans 15 amino acids. V lost 4 bases, J lost 6 bases, and 7 bases stayed unmatched. The germline V gene has CDR1 SGHDT and CDR2 YYEEEE. This CDR3 reads CASSPISGRANEQFF. The CDR3 nucleotides read TGTGCCAGCAGCCCGATAAGCGGGAGGGCCAATGAGCAGTTCTTC.

On this clone: Different DNA sequences within this sample yield the same CDR3. The V call is TRBV27, the J call TRBJ2-7, with D possibly being TRBD2 (6 bases). The ends were cut back, 2 bases at V and 3 bases at J, with 8 bases in the middle. CDR1 is MNHEY and CDR2 is SMNVEV in the germline V gene (reference sequence). The CDR3 sequence is 13 residues long. CDR3 sequence: CASSLGRGYEQYF. CDR3 nucleotide sequence: TGTGCCAGCAGTTTAGGGCGGGGCTACGAGCAGTACTTC.

The chain has TRBV7-9 and TRBJ2-5; D might be TRBD2 (5 bases). The last part of the DNA fits TRBJ2-7 better; the J call may be wrong. The germline gives CDR1 SEHNR, CDR2 FQNEAQ (reference sequence). The CDR3 length is 14 residues. CDR3 in DNA: TGTGCCAGCAGCCCCCCGGACTCCTCCTACGAGCAGTACTTC. Translation: CASSPPDSSYEQYF.

The CDR3, as DNA: TGTGCCAGCAGCGTATTGGGGGAGCAGTTCTTC. Residues: CASSVLGEQFF. The chain couples TRBV9 to TRBJ2-1; D is undetermined. Germline values: CDR1 SGDLS, CDR2 YYNGEE. The V and J ends lost 1 base and 10 bases respectively, with 6 bases between them. The CDR3 consists of 11 residues.

The chain uses TRBV29-1 and TRBJ2-1; 7 bases fit TRBD2. Germline CDR1 and CDR2: SQVTM and ANQGSEA. V lost 3 bases, J lost 0 bases, and 5 bases stayed unmatched. The CDR3 length is 15 residues. In DNA, the CDR3 is TGCAGCGTTGAGCCACTAGCGCCCTCCTACAATGAGCAGTTCTTC. Residues: CSVEPLAPSYNEQFF.

This chain joins TRBV27 and TRBJ1-4, with unresolved D. Germline V CDR1 and CDR2: MNHEY, SMNVEV (reference sequence). This CDR3 contains 15 residues. V was shortened by 3 bases and J by 7 bases, with 15 bases between the two germline ends. This CDR3 is CASSFFSGSSEKLFF. CDR3 DNA: TGTGCCAGCAGTTTTTTCTCTGGGAGTAGTGAAAAACTGTTTTTT.

CDR3 coding DNA: TGTGCCAGCAGCCCAACCCAGTACAGCAATCAGCCCCAGCATTTT. Translation gives CASSPTQYSNQPQHF. This chain uses TRBV4-2 with TRBJ1-5; unclear D gene. Germline assignment: CDR1 LGHNA and CDR2 YNFKEQ. This CDR3 region has 15 residues. Between the trimmed V and J ends, which lost 4 bases and 1 base, there was a span of 11 bases.

The CDR3 is CASSQDLGSAGWGLEQYF. The CDR3 nucleotides are TGCGCCAGCAGCCAAGATTTGGGTTCCGCGGGGTGGGGCCTCGAGCAGTACTTC. This chain uses TRBV4-1 with TRBJ2-7; weak D call: TRBD2 (6 bases). V was trimmed by 0 bases and J by 6 bases, leaving 24 bases between them. The V gene's germline CDR1 is MGHRA and CDR2 YSYEKL. The CDR3 is 18 amino acids.

This clone was detected only a few times. The chain employs TRBV19 and TRBJ2-3; TRBD1 agrees at 11 bases. The CDR3 loop spans 14 amino acids. In germline, CDR1 is LNHDA, CDR2 SQIVND (reference sequence). Trimming took 5 bases from V and 4 from J; bases not matched to a gene: 2. The CDR3 nucleotides are TGTGCCAGTAGTGTGGGACAGGGGGCAGATACGCAGTATTTT. The encoded protein is CASSVGQGADTQYF.